A selection of T cell receptor beta chains follows, all from one sample in a study of human T cells and chemical hapten exposure. Each CDR3 protein gets one entry after TCRdb re-called the RACE reads with MiXCR. The sample has about 130,000 distinct CDR3 sequences; approximately 9.5% are singletons. The sample was whole blood. Source of these receptors: a male donor in good health. Some clones in this sample may be carry-over from other donors' samples. CDR3s include the opening cysteine and the closing phenylalanine or tryptophan. Not all rows give a size; the values are once, few, many and, for expanded clones, a class.

J | V | size | CDR3
TRBJ2-2 | TRBV7-2 | few | CASSLTRSGHTGELFF
TRBJ2-5 | TRBV5-4 | NA | CASSSRGGGGQIQETQYF
TRBJ2-7 | TRBV30 | many | CAGHKREGLGEQYF
TRBJ1-1 | TRBV4-3 | NA | CASSQSGIRPIEAFF
TRBJ2-1 | TRBV19 | many | CASSIERETSPFF
TRBJ1-2 | TRBV12-3/TRBV12-4 | NA | CASSPTGSYGYTF
TRBJ1-4 | TRBV10-2 | few | CASSESLRLATNEKLFF
TRBJ2-7 | TRBV3-1 | many | CASSLSAGYEQYF
TRBJ2-7 | TRBV15 | NA | CATSRELAGAAYEQYF
TRBJ1-6 | TRBV6-6 | many | CASSYPPDRGSSPLHF
TRBJ2-1 | TRBV19 | NA | CASSIALAGAYNEQFF
TRBJ2-7 | TRBV4-1 | NA | CASSQVSSPPPYEQYF
TRBJ2-3 | TRBV7-8 | NA | CASSLVRGAPDTQYF
TRBJ1-3 | TRBV6-1 | NA | CASSQGPHSGNTIYF
TRBJ1-2 | TRBV10-3 | many | CAISESVEANNYGYTF
TRBJ2-1 | TRBV4-1 | NA | CASSQDTANEQFF
TRBJ2-5 | TRBV6-5 | NA | CASSMTGGMGETQYF
TRBJ1-5 | TRBV4-1 | NA | CASSQDGDSNQPQHF
TRBJ1-1 | TRBV12-3/TRBV12-4 | NA | CASSFLNRGGTEAFF
TRBJ2-1 | TRBV11-3 | NA | CASSLGSSADHHNEQFF
TRBJ1-1 | TRBV20-1 | many | CSARYGAEAFF
TRBJ1-5 | TRBV6-1 | NA | CASEAGQAPPQPQHF
TRBJ1-1 | TRBV27 | many | CASSGTGRAFF
TRBJ2-7 | TRBV7-9 | NA | CASSSEERYEQYF
TRBJ2-2 | TRBV14 | few | CASSPTGAHAGELFF
TRBJ2-5 | TRBV14 | few | CASSQAQGGETQYF
TRBJ2-1 | TRBV29-1 | few | CSAAQTPDYNEQFF
TRBJ1-2 | TRBV20-1 | many | CSARDQEGYTF
TRBJ2-7 | TRBV25-1 | NA | CASRETGNYEQYF
TRBJ2-7 | TRBV18 | NA | CASSAEASGDYEQYF
TRBJ2-1 | TRBV3-1 | few | CASSQGLAGAQRRYNEQFF
TRBJ2-1 | TRBV7-2 | NA | CASSPIHGSGNNEQSF
TRBJ1-1 | TRBV20-1 | many | CSASWGTSVANTEAFF
TRBJ2-1 | TRBV9 | NA | CASSPLGKDEQFF
TRBJ2-7 | TRBV6-1 | NA | CASSPRQGLTYEQYF
TRBJ1-4 | TRBV27 | few | CASSSRGGDEKLFF
TRBJ2-1 | TRBV7-8 | few | CASSPGRLAWEQFF
TRBJ1-3 | TRBV5-1 | few | CASSGTGGSGNTIYF
TRBJ2-1 | TRBV20-1 | few | CSVQAGPSYNEQFF
TRBJ1-1 | TRBV27 | NA | CASSLNPDRAEAFF
TRBJ1-4 | TRBV29-1 | few | CSVALYNEKLFF
TRBJ2-1 | TRBV29-1 | few | CSVGSGRVSYNEQFF
TRBJ2-5 | TRBV7-9 | many | CASSHPGGQETQYF
TRBJ2-4 | TRBV15 | many | CATSRDRGANIQYF
TRBJ1-6 | TRBV30 | NA | CAWSEARTTSYNSSLHF